This T cell receptor (beta chain) originates from a study of blood T cells in healthy people across ages. Study-wide results and caveats: There were more naive CD4+ cells and higher diversity in long-lived donors than in aged donors.

This clonotype was picked up a small number of times. The antigen is not known. Primed by a sample-barcoded 5' primer and a J-beta primer mix, a second PCR proceeded for about 6 to 12 cycles. Every cDNA molecule carried a tag from a template-switch adaptor bearing 12 random nucleotides. TCRdb re-called the 5' RACE reads through MiXCR, storing one row per CDR3 protein. The table records around 800,000 distinct CDR3 sequences, about 26% of them present only once. V gave up 7 bases and J gave up 0 bases; unmatched junction bases: 13. Germline V CDR1 and CDR2: MNHEY, SVGAGI. The CDR3 runs 17 residues. The same sample was also used in a study of T cells of mothers and their children. That report adds: Donors comprised three healthy Caucasian mothers plus their six children. Biologically related mothers and children overlapped slightly more than unrelated pairs, a non-significant difference.

The specimen was blood. The chain carries TRBV6-5 and TRBJ1-2; TRBD1 matches 8 bases. This TCR was sampled from a boy under 18 in good health. The CDR3 loop reads CASTSGTGAPSNYGYTF. Here the CDR3 DNA reads TGTGCCAGCACTTCTGGGACAGGAGCCCCTTCTAACTATGGCTACACCTTC.